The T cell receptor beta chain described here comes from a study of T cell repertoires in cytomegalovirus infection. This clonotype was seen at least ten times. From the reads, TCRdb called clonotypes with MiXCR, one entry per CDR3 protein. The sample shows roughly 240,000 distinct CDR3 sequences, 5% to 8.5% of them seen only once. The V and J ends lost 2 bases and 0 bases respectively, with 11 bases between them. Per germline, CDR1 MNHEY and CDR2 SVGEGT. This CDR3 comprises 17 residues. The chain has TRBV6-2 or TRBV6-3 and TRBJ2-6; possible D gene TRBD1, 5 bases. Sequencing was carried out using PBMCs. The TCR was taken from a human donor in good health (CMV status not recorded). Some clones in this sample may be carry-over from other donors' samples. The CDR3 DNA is TGTGCCAGCAGTTACGTACGACAGTCCTCTGGGGCCAACGTCCTGACTTTC. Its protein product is CASSYVRQSSGANVLTF.